One and the same sample provided the 21 T cell receptor beta chains below, sequenced in a study of human T cells and chemical hapten exposure. Sample time point: healthy volunteer bleed at 2 weeks. Before extraction, the whole blood was not fractionated, and total RNA was taken from it. TCRdb called the RACE reads again in MiXCR, with one record for every CDR3 protein. Of 28,000 or so distinct CDR3 sequences in the sample, 6% to 7.5% are singletons; the top ten hold 9.9%. Sequenced sample: whole blood. The receptors were sampled from a human donor in good health. Some clones in this sample may be carry-over from other donors' samples.

A few counts support this clonotype. V and J are TRBV20-1 and TRBJ2-3, with 9 bases lining up with TRBD2. Trimming removed 6 bases from V and 0 bases from J; junction bases left unmatched: 10. The CDR3 extends over 16 amino acids. Germline CDR1 is DFQATT and CDR2 is SNEGSKA (reference sequence). CDR3 protein: CSALRSSGESTDTQYF. The CDR3 DNA reads TGCAGTGCCCTACGCTCTAGCGGGGAAAGCACAGATACGCAGTATTTT.

A few counts support this clonotype. The chain employs TRBV3-1 and TRBJ2-7; D not certain. Per germline, CDR1 LGHDT and CDR2 YNNKEL (reference sequence). Trimming took off 6 bases at V and 3 bases at J, with 6 bases between the two ends. CDR3 length equals 11 residues. The CDR3 DNA reads TGTGCCAGCAGTCGTAACTACGAGCAGTACTTC. Translating it yields CASSRNYEQYF.

V and J are TRBV9 and TRBJ2-7, with a possible D match to TRBD1 (6 bases). Trimming pared 2 bases from V and 2 bases from J, leaving 11 bases between. This CDR3 has 14 residues. Germline CDR1 is SGDLS and CDR2 is YYNGEE. The CDR3 DNA follows: TGTGCCAGCAGCGTCTCAGGGGTAGCCTACGAGCAGTACTTC. Protein product: CASSVSGVAYEQYF.

Many counts were recorded for this clonotype. V usage is TRBV10-2 and J usage is TRBJ1-5; a weak D match, TRBD1 (5 bases). Germline lookup yields CDR1 WSHSY and CDR2 SAAADI. V lost 4 bases and J lost 6, with 13 bases in between. The CDR3 is 14 amino acids. CDR3 residues: CASSGGLVSQPQHF. In DNA, the CDR3 is TGCGCCAGCAGTGGGGGCCTGGTAAGTCAGCCCCAGCATTTT.

This clonotype was seen a few times. V gene TRBV6-2 or TRBV6-3 combines with J gene TRBJ1-1; no clear D. Trimming shortened V by 4 bases and J by 3 bases, and 9 bases separated the two germline ends. CDR1 and CDR2 from the germline V gene are MNHEY and SVGEGT. The CDR3 is made up of 13 amino acids. In DNA form, the CDR3 reads TGTGCCAGCAGTTCCCTGGACGACACTGAAGCTTTCTTT. It translates to CASSSLDDTEAFF.

This clonotype was counted many times. This chain links TRBV3-1 with TRBJ1-5, with unresolved D. Trimming took 2 bases from V and 4 from J, leaving 3 bases between them. The germline CDR1 and CDR2 sequences are LGHDT and YNNKEL (reference sequence). This CDR3 spans 12 amino acids. The CDR3 DNA reads as TGTGCCAGCAGCCAACCAAATCAGCCCCAGCATTTT. Protein: CASSQPNQPQHF.

This clonotype was detected a few times. The chain combines TRBV6-4 with TRBJ2-1; TRBD2 matches at 10 bases. V dropped 3 bases and J dropped 8; count of bases not matched to a gene: 7. The CDR3 extends over 15 amino acids. The germline V gene has CDR1 MRHNA and CDR2 SNTAGT. CDR3 region: CASSEGTSGIDEQFF. CDR3 DNA: TGTGCCAGCAGTGAGGGAACTAGCGGGATTGATGAGCAGTTCTTC.

The CDR3 protein is CASSERLVGANVLTF. DNA for the CDR3: TGTGCCAGCAGTGAACGGTTAGTTGGGGCCAACGTCCTGACTTTC. The rearrangement links TRBV12-3 or TRBV12-4 to TRBJ2-6, with D hard to call. V lost 5 bases and J lost 3, with 11 bases in between. The CDR3 runs 15 residues.

This clonotype was counted many times. This chain joins TRBV20-1 and TRBJ2-3; D remains ambiguous. Germline CDR1 is DFQATT and CDR2 is SNEGSKA (reference sequence). The CDR3 has 14 amino acids. V gave up 2 bases and J gave up 2 bases, with 11 bases separating them. Here the CDR3 reads CSARFTSLTDTQYF. In DNA form, the CDR3 reads TGCAGTGCTAGATTTACGTCCCTCACAGATACGCAGTATTTT.

This clonotype was counted only a few times. The chain carries TRBV6-2 or TRBV6-3 and TRBJ2-3, with 12 nucleotides matching TRBD2. V trimming: 5 bases; J trimming: 4 bases; junction bases outside the gene matches: 16. Germline V gene sequence: CDR1 MNHEY, CDR2 SVGEGT. This CDR3 is built from 19 residues. The CDR3 bases are TGTGCCAGCAGTCTTCGGCCTACCCCTAGCGGGGGGGCAGCAGATACGCAGTATTTT. It is translated as CASSLRPTPSGGAADTQYF.

The J gene is TRBJ1-1, the V gene TRBV20-1; no firm D call. Per the germline V gene, CDR1 is DFQATT and CDR2 is SNEGSKA (reference sequence). The CDR3 has 14 amino acids. V lost 3 bases and J lost 2, with 13 bases in between. The CDR3 coding sequence is TGCAGTGCTAGCGCCGGGTCTATAAACACTGAAGCTTTCTTT. This codes for CSASAGSINTEAFF.

This clonotype was counted many times. The V call is TRBV7-9, the J call TRBJ2-4, with a tentative D call TRBD2 (5 bases). Germline CDR1 SEHNR, CDR2 FQNEAQ (reference sequence). This CDR3 comprises 11 residues. Trimming took 3 bases from V and 10 from J, leaving 7 bases between them. The CDR3 loop reads CASSFGLIQYF. DNA for the CDR3: TGTGCCAGCAGCTTCGGACTTATTCAGTACTTC.

This clonotype is deemed medium-sized. The chain employs TRBV12-3 or TRBV12-4 and TRBJ2-1; TRBD2 agrees at 12 bases. J gave up 13 bases and V 3 bases, and 10 bases lay outside the gene matches. This CDR3 has 15 residues. Here the CDR3 reads CASSFDSSGGAAQFF. Here the CDR3 DNA reads TGTGCCAGCAGTTTCGATTCTAGCGGGGGGGCCGCCCAGTTCTTC.

CDR3 bases: TGTGCCAGCAGAGACAGGGGGAATCAGCCCCAGCATTTT. This codes for CASRDRGNQPQHF. This sequence joins TRBV6-5 and TRBJ1-5; TRBD1 agrees at 9 bases. The CDR3 extends over 13 amino acids. The V segment lost 6 bases and the J segment 4 bases; nucleotides outside the gene matches: 1. CDR1 is MNHEY, CDR2 SVGAGI, per germline.

J is TRBJ2-1 and V is TRBV12-3 or TRBV12-4; D is perhaps TRBD2 (6 bases). Trimming took off 4 bases at V and 4 bases at J, with 26 bases between the two ends. The CDR3 is 19 residues long. The CDR3 sequence: CASSSPLKLMWDSYNEQFF. The DNA for the CDR3 is TGTGCCAGCAGTTCTCCCCTTAAACTTATGTGGGACTCTTACAATGAGCAGTTCTTC.

At least ten counts were recorded for this clonotype. This chain links TRBV4-1 with TRBJ2-5, with D possibly called TRBD1 or TRBD2 (5 bases each). Germline loops: CDR1 MGHRA, CDR2 YSYEKL. V lost 1 base and J 4 bases, leaving 13 bases between the germline ends. CDR3 length equals 15 residues. CDR3 DNA sequence: TGCGCCAGCAGCCAAGCCCCGACAGAGGGAGAGACCCAGTACTTC. Protein: CASSQAPTEGETQYF.

This clonotype showed up many times. The CDR3 nucleotides are TGCAGTGCCCTAGCTGTAGATACGCAGTATTTT. This sequence encodes CSALAVDTQYF. The chain has TRBV20-1 and TRBJ2-3, with D maybe TRBD2 (5 bases). The CDR3 totals 11 residues. CDR1 is DFQATT, CDR2 SNEGSKA, per germline (reference sequence). V was shortened by 6 bases and J by 5 bases, with 9 bases between the two germline ends.

In its sample, this clonotype was seen a few times. CDR3 coding DNA: TGCGCCAGCAGCTTGGTCAGGGTCGGATATGGATTTGATTTCCAGCCCCAGCATTTT. This gives the protein CASSLVRVGYGFDFQPQHF. The chain carries TRBV5-1 and TRBJ1-5; a possible D gene is TRBD1 (5 bases). Germline V gives CDR1 SGHRS, CDR2 YFSETQ. This CDR3 has 19 amino acids. Trimming removed 0 bases from V and 7 bases from J, with 26 bases in between.

Regarding this clonotype: A much larger clone differs by one base, so this may be a read error. The rearrangement uses TRBV5-1 and TRBJ2-5; no clear D. Germline CDR1 SGHRS, CDR2 YFSETQ. The CDR3 sequence is 12 residues long. Trimming left V 3 bases short and J 0 bases short, with 3 bases between. CDR3 sequence (DNA): TGCGCCAGCAGCTGGAACCAAGAGACCCAGTACTTC. Translation: CASSWNQETQYF.

This clonotype was seen at least ten times. The chain recombines TRBV7-2 with TRBJ1-1; D not resolved. This CDR3 contains 14 residues. V was cut by 2 bases and J by 3 bases, with 10 bases left in between. Germline V gives CDR1 SGHTA, CDR2 FQGNSA. The DNA for the CDR3 is TGTGCCAGCAGCTTATTCAGGTGGGACACTGAAGCTTTCTTT. It codes for CASSLFRWDTEAFF.

This clonotype was observed at least ten times. The chain combines TRBV18 with TRBJ2-3; D is unresolved. The CDR3 runs to 14 residues. Germline V gene data show CDR1 as KGHSH and CDR2 as LQKENI. The V end lost 6 bases, the J end lost 1 base, and 11 bases lay between the germline ends. CDR3 bases: TGTGCCAGCTCTCCCATTTCAGGCACAGATACGCAGTATTTT. It specifies CASSPISGTDTQYF.